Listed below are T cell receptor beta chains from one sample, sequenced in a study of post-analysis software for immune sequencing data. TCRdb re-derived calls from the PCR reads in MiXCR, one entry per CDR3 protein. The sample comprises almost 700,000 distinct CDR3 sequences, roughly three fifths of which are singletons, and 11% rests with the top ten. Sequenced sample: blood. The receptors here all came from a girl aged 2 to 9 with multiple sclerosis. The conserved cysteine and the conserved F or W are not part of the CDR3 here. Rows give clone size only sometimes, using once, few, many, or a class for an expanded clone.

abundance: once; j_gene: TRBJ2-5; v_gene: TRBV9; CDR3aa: ASSAPRLAGVRVAQETQY
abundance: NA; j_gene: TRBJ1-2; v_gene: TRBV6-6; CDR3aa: ASSYDRGDYGYT
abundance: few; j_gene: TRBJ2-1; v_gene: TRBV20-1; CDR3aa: SARVGGGTANEQF
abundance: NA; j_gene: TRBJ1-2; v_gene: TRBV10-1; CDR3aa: ASSEGAGADGYT
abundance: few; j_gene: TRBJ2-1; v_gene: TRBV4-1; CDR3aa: ASSHQLAGDNEQF
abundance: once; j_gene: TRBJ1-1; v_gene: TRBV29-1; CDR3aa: RQCPGGVRSEAF
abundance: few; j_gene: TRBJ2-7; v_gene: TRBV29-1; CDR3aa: SVEDYGGGEQY
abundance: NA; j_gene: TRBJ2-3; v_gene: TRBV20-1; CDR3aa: SARVPDGNTDTQY
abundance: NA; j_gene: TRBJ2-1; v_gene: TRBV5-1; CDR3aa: ASSLGLASGGHADEQF
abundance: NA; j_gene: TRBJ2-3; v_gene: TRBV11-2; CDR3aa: ASSFGRQRITDTQY
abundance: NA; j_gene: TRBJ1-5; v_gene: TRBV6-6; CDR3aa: ASKTKVGQPQH
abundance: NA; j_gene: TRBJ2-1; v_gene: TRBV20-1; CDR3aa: SARVADGRTNEQF
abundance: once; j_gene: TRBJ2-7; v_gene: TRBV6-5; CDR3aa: ASSCSGDRTYEQY
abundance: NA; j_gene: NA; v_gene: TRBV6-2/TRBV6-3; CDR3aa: ASSYHGVYEQY
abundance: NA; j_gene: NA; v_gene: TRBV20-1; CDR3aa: SASRSEETQY
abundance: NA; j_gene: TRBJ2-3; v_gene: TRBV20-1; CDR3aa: SATPAGVGADTQY
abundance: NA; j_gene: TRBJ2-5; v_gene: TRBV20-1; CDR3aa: SARGWLDSQETQY
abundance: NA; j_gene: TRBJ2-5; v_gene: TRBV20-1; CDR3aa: SAQDRGLETQY
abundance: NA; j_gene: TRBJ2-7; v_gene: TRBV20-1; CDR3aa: RTLGEGTYEQY
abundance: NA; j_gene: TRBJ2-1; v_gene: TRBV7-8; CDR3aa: ASSWDDRVSSYNEQF
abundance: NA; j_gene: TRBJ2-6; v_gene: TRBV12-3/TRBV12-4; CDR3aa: ASSLGTTGANVLT
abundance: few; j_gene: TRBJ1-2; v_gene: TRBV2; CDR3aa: ASRAGLDGYT
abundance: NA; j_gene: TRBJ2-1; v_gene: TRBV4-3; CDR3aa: ASSQGNQDNEQF
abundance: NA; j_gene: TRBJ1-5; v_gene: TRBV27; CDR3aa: ASSLWGQGSNQPQH
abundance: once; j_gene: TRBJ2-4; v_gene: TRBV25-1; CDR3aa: VSSTLGGIQY
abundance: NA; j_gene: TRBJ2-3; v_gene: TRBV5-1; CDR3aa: ASKVTGPDTQY
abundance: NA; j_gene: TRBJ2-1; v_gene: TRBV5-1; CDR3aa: ASSLGSGLNEQF
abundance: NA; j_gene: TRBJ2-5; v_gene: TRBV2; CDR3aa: ASIDSMIQETQY
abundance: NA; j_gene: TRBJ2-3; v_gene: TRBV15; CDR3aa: ATSRGVVGYTQY
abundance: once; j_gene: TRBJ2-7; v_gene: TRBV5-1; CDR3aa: ASSLATNYEQY
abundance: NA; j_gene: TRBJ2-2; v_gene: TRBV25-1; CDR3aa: ASTTGDRDTGELF
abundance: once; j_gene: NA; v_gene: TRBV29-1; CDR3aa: SVREGTGPYEQY
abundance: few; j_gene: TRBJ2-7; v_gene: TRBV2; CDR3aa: ANEEAGGYEQY
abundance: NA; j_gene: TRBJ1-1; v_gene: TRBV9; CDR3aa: ASSARGQGMNTEAF
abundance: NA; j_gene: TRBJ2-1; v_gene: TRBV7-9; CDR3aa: ASSPRGLAAVNEQF
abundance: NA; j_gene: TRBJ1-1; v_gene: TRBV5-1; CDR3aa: ASSLRMKGAEAF
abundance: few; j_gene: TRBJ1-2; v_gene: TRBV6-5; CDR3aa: ASGGQGRGYT
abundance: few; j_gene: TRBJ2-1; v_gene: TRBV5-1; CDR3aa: ASSLGVGSYNEQF
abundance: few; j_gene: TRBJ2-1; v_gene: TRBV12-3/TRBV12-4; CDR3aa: ASSPSSGNYNEQF
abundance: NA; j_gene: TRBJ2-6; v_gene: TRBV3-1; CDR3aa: ASSQDVRSLSGANVLT
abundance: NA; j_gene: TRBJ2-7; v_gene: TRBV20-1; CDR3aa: SARDKGDWHEQY
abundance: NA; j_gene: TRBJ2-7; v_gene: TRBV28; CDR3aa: ASSHDLSTFYEQY